The 2 T cell receptor beta chains listed next were all sequenced from one sample in a study of control samples from healthy donors and cancer patients. The repertoire was sequenced with immunoSEQ multiplex PCR; TCRdb's copy has only in-frame clones and lacks some. The profile covers over 150,000 clones, with around 94% appearing a single time and 14% taken by the ten largest. The sequenced sample consisted of PBMCs. All receptors derive from a man between 60 and 75 years old with colorectal cancer.

This rearrangement joins TRBV2 to TRBJ2-7, with 7 bases matching TRBD2. Germline loops: CDR1 SNHLY, CDR2 FYNNEI. V lost 5 bases to trimming and J lost 5 bases; unmatched junction nucleotides: 9. This CDR3 spans 14 amino acids. The DNA of the CDR3 is TGTGCCAGCAGTCTAGGGGAGGGTTGGGACGAGCAGTACTTC. Translating gives CASSLGEGWDEQYF.

The chain joins TRBV28 to TRBJ1-5; unclear D gene. Germline V gives CDR1 MDHEN, CDR2 SYDVKM. Trimming removed 2 bases from V and 6 bases from J, with 11 bases in between. The CDR3 is 14 residues long. CDR3 DNA sequence: TGTGCCAGCAGTTTAGGCGGGGAGGTTCAGCCCCAGCATTTT. As protein: CASSLGGEVQPQHF.